Listed below are T cell receptor beta chains from one sample, sequenced in a study of blood T cell repertoires in COVID-19. Sequenced by immunoSEQ multiplex PCR; TCRdb stores in-frame clones only, minus some. The table records around 120,000 clones, 78% of them present only once. The sample comprised peripheral blood. The receptors originated from a man between 65 and 85 years old with acute or convalescent COVID-19. Both conserved end residues are part of each CDR3. The D gene is left open where the match is weak. The size field is filled for only some rows; it gives once, few, many or a size class.

d_gene	abundance	v_gene	len	j_gene	CDR3aa	CDR3nt
.	few	TRBV9	15	TRBJ2-1	CASSVDSPTYNEQFF	TGTGCCAGCAGCGTAGACAGCCCAACCTACAATGAGCAGTTCTTC
.	.	TRBV7-9	16	TRBJ1-4	CASSLVHPGYGEKLFF	TGTGCCAGCAGCTTAGTTCATCCCGGGTATGGAGAAAAACTGTTTTTT
TRBD1	.	TRBV5-1	15	TRBJ2-5	CASSLTRGTLGTQYF	TGCGCCAGCAGCTTGACCAGGGGGACCTTGGGGACCCAGTACTTC
.	.	TRBV13	12	TRBJ2-5	CASSSYPETQYF	TGTGCCAGCAGCTCCTACCCGGAGACCCAGTACTTC
TRBD1	.	TRBV9	13	TRBJ1-5	CASSTGGIQPQHF	TGTGCCAGCAGTACAGGGGGCATTCAGCCCCAGCATTTT
TRBD1	.	TRBV7-9	13	TRBJ1-2	CASRTGDNYGYTF	TGTGCCAGCAGGACAGGGGATAACTATGGCTACACCTTC
TRBD2	.	TRBV10-3	15	TRBJ2-1	CAISYGLAGGNEQFF	TGTGCCATCAGCTATGGACTAGCGGGGGGCAATGAGCAGTTCTTC
.	.	TRBV4-2	15	TRBJ1-1	CASSQVGGVNTEAFF	TGTGCCAGCAGCCAAGTCGGGGGAGTGAACACTGAAGCTTTCTTT
TRBD2	.	TRBV6-5	14	TRBJ2-7	CASRSRGGVDEQYF	TGTGCCAGCAGGAGCCGGGGAGGGGTGGACGAGCAGTACTTC
.	.	TRBV29-1	15	TRBJ2-3	CSVLRAASSTDTQYF	TGCAGCGTCCTCAGGGCAGCCTCAAGCACAGATACGCAGTATTTT
.	.	TRBV5-4	16	TRBJ1-3	CASSFAPGSSGNTIYF	TGTGCCAGCAGCTTTGCCCCCGGGAGCTCTGGAAACACCATATATTTT
TRBD2	.	TRBV7-8	15	TRBJ2-7	CASSLLAGGQGEQYF	TGTGCCAGCAGCTTATTAGCGGGGGGGCAAGGAGAGCAGTACTTC
TRBD1	.	TRBV18	14	TRBJ1-1	CASSRGQANTEAFF	TGTGCCAGCTCACGGGGACAGGCGAACACTGAAGCTTTCTTT
.	.	TRBV4-2	16	TRBJ2-5	CASSQDPGRYQETQYF	TGTGCCAGCAGCCAAGATCCGGGGAGGTACCAAGAGACCCAGTACTTC
.	.	TRBV5-1	17	TRBJ1-3	CASSWGPGQSSGNTIYF	TGCGCCAGCAGCTGGGGACCTGGACAGTCCTCTGGAAACACCATATATTTT
TRBD1	.	TRBV7-9	14	TRBJ1-4	CASSLMTGGEKLFF	TGTGCCAGCAGCCTTATGACAGGGGGAGAAAAACTGTTTTTT
.	.	TRBV5-4	12	TRBJ1-1	CASSSRGTEAFF	TGTGCCAGCAGCAGCAGGGGCACTGAAGCTTTCTTT
TRBD1	.	TRBV18	17	TRBJ1-1	CASSPTRTGGENTEAFF	TGTGCCAGCTCACCAACCAGGACAGGGGGCGAGAACACTGAAGCTTTCTTT
TRBD2	.	TRBV9	16	TRBJ2-2	CASSRRGDGNTGELFF	TGTGCCAGCAGCCGACGGGGGGACGGTAACACCGGGGAGCTGTTTTTT
TRBD2	.	TRBV2	14	TRBJ2-7	CASLTSGGPYEQYF	TGTGCCAGCTTGACTAGCGGGGGACCCTACGAGCAGTACTTC
.	.	TRBV15	15	TRBJ1-2	CATSSPGFLDYGYTF	TGTGCCACCAGCAGTCCAGGGTTTTTGGACTATGGCTACACCTTC
TRBD1	few	TRBV5-6	13	TRBJ2-1	CASVRDRRGEQFF	TGTGCCAGCGTGAGGGACAGGAGGGGTGAGCAGTTCTTC
TRBD2	.	TRBV6-2/TRBV6-3	15	TRBJ2-5	CASSDGRGIKETQYF	TGTGCCAGCAGTGACGGGCGGGGGATAAAAGAGACCCAGTACTTC
.	.	TRBV5-1	14	TRBJ2-7	CASSPGQTTYEQYF	TGCGCCAGCAGCCCGGGACAAACGACCTACGAGCAGTACTTC
TRBD2	.	TRBV2	13	TRBJ2-3	CASGLAGTDTQYF	TGTGCCAGCGGGCTAGCGGGGACAGATACGCAGTATTTT
.	.	TRBV5-1	13	TRBJ2-1	CASSMDRNNEQFF	TGCGCCAGCAGCATGGACAGAAACAATGAGCAGTTCTTC
TRBD2	.	TRBV7-3	16	TRBJ2-1	CASSLTSGGSYNEQFF	TGTGCCAGCAGCTTAACTAGCGGGGGATCCTACAATGAGCAGTTCTTC
.	.	TRBV18	12	TRBJ2-1	CASSKASNEQFF	TGTGCCAGCTCAAAGGCTAGCAATGAGCAGTTCTTC
.	.	TRBV20-1	8	TRBJ1-1	CSAGKTGF	TGCAGTGCTGGAAAGACGGGGTTT
TRBD2	.	TRBV2	19	TRBJ2-1	CASSGTGTSGGSSYNEQFF	TGTGCCAGCAGTGGGACCGGGACTAGCGGGGGGAGCTCCTACAATGAGCAGTTCTTC
.	.	TRBV30	13	TRBJ2-2	CAWTGHNTGELFF	TGTGCCTGGACAGGCCACAACACCGGGGAGCTGTTTTTT
TRBD1	.	TRBV19	16	TRBJ1-2	CASSISGTGGGHGYTF	TGTGCCAGTAGTATATCCGGGACAGGGGGCGGACATGGCTACACCTTC
.	.	TRBV18	17	TRBJ2-2	CASSPSQGRWNTGELFF	TGTGCCAGCTCACCTTCCCAGGGGAGATGGAACACCGGGGAGCTGTTTTTT
TRBD1	.	TRBV6-5	13	TRBJ1-2	CASSTRQGRGYTF	TGTGCCAGCAGTACTCGACAGGGCAGAGGCTACACCTTC
.	.	TRBV4-1	11	TRBJ2-3	CASSRGDTQYF	TGCGCCAGCAGCCGCGGGGATACGCAGTATTTT
.	.	TRBV7-2	13	TRBJ2-5	CASTLADQETQYF	TGTGCCAGCACCCTGGCGGACCAAGAGACCCAGTACTTC
TRBD1	.	TRBV4-3	16	TRBJ1-2	CASSQGGQGKFGGYTF	TGCGCCAGCAGCCAAGGGGGACAGGGGAAGTTTGGTGGCTACACCTTC
.	.	TRBV19	14	TRBJ1-2	CASSIPGDPTGYTF	TGTGCCAGTAGTATCCCAGGGGATCCGACGGGCTACACCTTC
TRBD2	.	TRBV6-6	16	TRBJ2-1	CASSRTSGGSYNEQFF	TGTGCCAGCAGCCGGACTAGCGGGGGGTCCTACAATGAGCAGTTCTTC
.	once	TRBV19	15	TRBJ1-1	CASRIGGAGNTEAFF	TGTGCCAGTAGGATCGGAGGGGCAGGGAACACTGAAGCTTTCTTT
TRBD2	once	TRBV4-3	18	TRBJ2-5	CASSQELGSGGRLETQYF	TGCGCCAGCAGCCAAGAGTTAGGGAGCGGGGGCCGTCTTGAGACCCAGTACTTC
.	once	TRBV29-1	14	TRBJ2-7	CSVGVLDTSYEQYF	TGCAGCGTTGGAGTTCTGGACACGTCCTACGAGCAGTACTTC
TRBD1	.	TRBV5-1	15	TRBJ2-1	CASSLDPGTGNEQFF	TGCGCCAGCAGCTTGGACCCCGGGACAGGGAATGAGCAGTTCTTC
.	.	TRBV2	12	TRBJ2-7	CASGQISYEQYF	TGTGCCAGCGGACAGATCTCCTACGAGCAGTACTTC
.	.	TRBV5-5	14	TRBJ1-2	CASSPLGREFGYTF	TGTGCCAGCAGCCCGCTAGGCAGGGAATTTGGCTACACCTTC
TRBD1	once	TRBV5-3	14	TRBJ1-1	CARSLGQGAFEAFF	TGTGCCAGAAGCTTGGGACAGGGGGCTTTTGAGGCTTTCTTT
TRBD1	.	TRBV29-1	13	TRBJ2-3	CSVAGTGGHTQYF	TGCAGCGTCGCCGGGACAGGGGGACATACGCAGTATTTT
TRBD1	.	TRBV5-4	17	TRBJ2-7	CASSGQGRGTYSYEQYF	TGTGCCAGCAGCGGACAAGGCAGGGGGACATACTCCTACGAGCAGTACTTC
TRBD1	.	TRBV6-5	14	TRBJ2-5	CASSRTGNRETQYF	TGTGCCAGCAGCCGGACAGGAAATCGAGAGACCCAGTACTTC
TRBD1	.	TRBV5-5	12	TRBJ1-2	CASSSRQGGYTF	TGTGCCAGCAGCTCCCGACAGGGGGGCTACACCTTC
.	.	TRBV11-2	16	TRBJ2-5	CASSLEPSALQETQYF	TGTGCCAGCAGCTTAGAGCCTAGCGCCTTGCAAGAGACCCAGTACTTC
TRBD2	.	TRBV9	17	TRBJ2-5	CASSVAGGGLVRETQYF	TGTGCCAGCAGCGTAGCTGGCGGGGGGTTGGTACGGGAGACCCAGTACTTC
.	few	TRBV19	16	TRBJ2-1	CASRPVVGGPYNEQFF	TGTGCCAGTAGACCCGTTGTGGGGGGGCCCTACAATGAGCAGTTCTTC
TRBD1	.	TRBV6-5	15	TRBJ1-1	CASRSGQGWGTEAFF	TGTGCCAGCAGGTCGGGACAGGGGTGGGGCACTGAAGCTTTCTTT
TRBD1	.	TRBV6-5	14	TRBJ2-5	CASSYMTGGETQYF	TGTGCCAGCAGTTACATGACAGGGGGGGAGACCCAGTACTTC